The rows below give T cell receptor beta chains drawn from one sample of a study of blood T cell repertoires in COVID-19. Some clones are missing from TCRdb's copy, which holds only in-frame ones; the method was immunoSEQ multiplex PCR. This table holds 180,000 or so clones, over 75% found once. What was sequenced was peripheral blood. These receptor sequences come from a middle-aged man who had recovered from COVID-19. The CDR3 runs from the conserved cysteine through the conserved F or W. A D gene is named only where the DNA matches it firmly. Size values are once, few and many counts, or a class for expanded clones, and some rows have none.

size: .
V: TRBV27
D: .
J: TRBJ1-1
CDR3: CASSLFLTGPTEAFF
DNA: TGTGCCAGCAGTTTATTCCTTACAGGGCCCACTGAAGCTTTCTTT

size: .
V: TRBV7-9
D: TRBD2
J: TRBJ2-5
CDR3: CASSETSGGGRETQYF
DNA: TGTGCCAGCAGCGAGACTAGCGGGGGGGGTCGCGAGACCCAGTACTTC

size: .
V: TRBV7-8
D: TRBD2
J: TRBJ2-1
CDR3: CASSLGGTSGSLPGFF
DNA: TGTGCCAGCAGCTTAGGAGGGACTAGCGGGAGCCTTCCGGGGTTCTTC

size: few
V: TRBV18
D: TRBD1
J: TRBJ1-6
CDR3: CASSPRITGDSPLHF
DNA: TGTGCCAGCTCACCACGTATAACAGGGGATTCACCCCTCCACTTT

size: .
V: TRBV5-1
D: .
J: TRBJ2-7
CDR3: CASSLGRTMQGEQYF
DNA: TGCGCCAGCAGCTTGGGACGGACCATGCAGGGCGAGCAGTACTTC

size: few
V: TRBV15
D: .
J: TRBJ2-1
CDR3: CATSRTRGSPSSYNEQFF
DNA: TGTGCCACCAGCAGGACCCGGGGGAGTCCGAGCTCCTACAATGAGCAGTTCTTC

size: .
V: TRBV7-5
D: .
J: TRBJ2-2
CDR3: CARSPAGSSGELFF
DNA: TGTGCCAGAAGCCCCGCGGGTTCCTCCGGGGAGCTGTTTTTT

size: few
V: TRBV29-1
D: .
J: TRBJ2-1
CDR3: CSVKGPMTYNEQFF
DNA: TGCAGCGTTAAAGGCCCTATGACCTACAATGAGCAGTTCTTC

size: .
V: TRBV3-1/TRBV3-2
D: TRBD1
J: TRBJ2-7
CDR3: CASSQGDSGQGDYLVAYEQYF
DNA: TGTGCCAGCAGCCAAGGAGATTCGGGACAGGGGGATTACTTGGTAGCCTACGAGCAGTACTTC

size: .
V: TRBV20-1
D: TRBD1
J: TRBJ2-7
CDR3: CSALQGGEQYF
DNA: TGCAGTGCCCTACAGGGGGGCGAGCAGTACTTC

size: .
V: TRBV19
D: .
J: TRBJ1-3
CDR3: CASRNSAGSGNTIYF
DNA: TGTGCCAGTAGAAATTCGGCGGGCTCTGGAAACACCATATATTTT

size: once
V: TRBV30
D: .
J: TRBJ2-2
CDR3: CAWTQWGAGELFF
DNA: TGTGCCTGGACCCAGTGGGGGGCCGGGGAGCTGTTTTTT

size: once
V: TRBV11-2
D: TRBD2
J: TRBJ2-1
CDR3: CASSPGPGLAGHNEQFF
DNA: TGTGCCAGCAGCCCAGGCCCCGGACTAGCGGGACACAATGAGCAGTTCTTC

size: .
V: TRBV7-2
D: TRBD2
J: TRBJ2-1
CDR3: CASSLDSRGGNEQFF
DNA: TGTGCCAGCAGCTTAGATAGTCGGGGGGGCAATGAGCAGTTCTTC

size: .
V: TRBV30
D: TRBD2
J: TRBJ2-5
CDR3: CAWIAAGAETQYF
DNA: TGTGCCTGGATTGCTGCGGGAGCTGAGACCCAGTACTTC

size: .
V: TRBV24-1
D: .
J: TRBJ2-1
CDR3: CATSAGTFKGYNEQFF
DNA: TGTGCCACCAGTGCAGGGACATTTAAGGGGTACAATGAGCAGTTCTTC

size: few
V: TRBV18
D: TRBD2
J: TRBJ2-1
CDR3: CASSPGSGGNEQFF
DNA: TGTGCCAGCTCACCAGGTAGCGGGGGGAATGAGCAGTTCTTC

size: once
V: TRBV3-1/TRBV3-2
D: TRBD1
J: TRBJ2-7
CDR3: CASSHRRGTGYYEQYF
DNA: TGTGCCAGCAGCCACAGGAGGGGGACAGGGTACTACGAGCAGTACTTC